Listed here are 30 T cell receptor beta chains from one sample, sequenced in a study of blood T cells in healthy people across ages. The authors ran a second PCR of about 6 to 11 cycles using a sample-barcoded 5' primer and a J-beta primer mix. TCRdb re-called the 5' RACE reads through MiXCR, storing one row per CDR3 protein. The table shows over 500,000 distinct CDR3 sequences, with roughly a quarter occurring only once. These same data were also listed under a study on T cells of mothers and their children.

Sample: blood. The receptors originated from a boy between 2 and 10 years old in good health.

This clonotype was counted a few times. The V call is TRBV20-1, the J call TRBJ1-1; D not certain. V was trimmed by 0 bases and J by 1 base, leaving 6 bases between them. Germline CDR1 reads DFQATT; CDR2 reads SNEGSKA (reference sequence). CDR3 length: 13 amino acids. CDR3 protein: CSARDWRNTEAFF. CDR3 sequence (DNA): TGCAGTGCTAGAGATTGGCGGAACACTGAAGCTTTCTTT.

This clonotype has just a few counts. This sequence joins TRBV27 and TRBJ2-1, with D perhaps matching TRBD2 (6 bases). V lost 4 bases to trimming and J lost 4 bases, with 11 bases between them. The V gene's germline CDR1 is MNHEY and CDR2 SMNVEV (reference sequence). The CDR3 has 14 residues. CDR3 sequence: CASSWEANYNEQFF. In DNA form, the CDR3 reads TGTGCCAGCAGTTGGGAGGCCAATTACAATGAGCAGTTCTTC.

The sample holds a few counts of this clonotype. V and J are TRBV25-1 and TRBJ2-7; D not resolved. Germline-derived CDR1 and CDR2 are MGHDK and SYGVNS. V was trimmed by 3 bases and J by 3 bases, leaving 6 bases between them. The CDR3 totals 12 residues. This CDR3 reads CASSDRFYEQYF. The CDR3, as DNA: TGTGCCAGCAGTGATCGGTTCTACGAGCAGTACTTC.

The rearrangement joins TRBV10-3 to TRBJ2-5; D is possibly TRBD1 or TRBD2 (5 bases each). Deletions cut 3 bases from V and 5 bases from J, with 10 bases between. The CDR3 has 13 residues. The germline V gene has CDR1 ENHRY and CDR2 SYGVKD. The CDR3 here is CAISDGGSETQYF. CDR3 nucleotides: TGTGCCATCAGTGATGGGGGTTCGGAGACCCAGTACTTC.

The DNA for the CDR3 is TGCAGCGTACGACAAACCGGGGAGCTGTTTTTT. Protein sequence: CSVRQTGELFF. The chain combines TRBV29-1 with TRBJ2-2; D unclear. The V gene lost 6 bases and the J gene lost 5 bases, with 7 bases spanning the gap. The CDR3 extends over 11 amino acids. CDR1 is SQVTM and CDR2 is ANQGSEA in the germline V gene.

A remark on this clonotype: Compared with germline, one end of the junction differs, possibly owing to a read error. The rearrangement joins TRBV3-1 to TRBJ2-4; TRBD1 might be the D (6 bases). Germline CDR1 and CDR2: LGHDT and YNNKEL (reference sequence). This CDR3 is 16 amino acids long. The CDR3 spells CASSQEKWTHWDIRYF. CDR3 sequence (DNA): TGTGCCAGCAGCCAAGAAAAATGGACCCATTGGGACATTCGGTACTTC. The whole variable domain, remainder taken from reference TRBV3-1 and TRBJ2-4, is DTAVSQTPKYLVTQMGNDKSIKCEQNLGHDTMYWYKQDSKKFLKIMFSYNNKELIINETVPNRFSPKSPDKAHLNLHINSLELGDSAVYFCASSQEKWTHWDIRYFGAGTRLSVL.

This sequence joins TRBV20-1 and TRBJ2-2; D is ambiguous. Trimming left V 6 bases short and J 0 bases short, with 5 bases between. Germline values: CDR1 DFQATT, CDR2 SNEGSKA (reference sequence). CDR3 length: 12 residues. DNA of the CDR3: TGCAGTGCCCAGTCGAACACCGGGGAGCTGTTTTTT. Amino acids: CSAQSNTGELFF.

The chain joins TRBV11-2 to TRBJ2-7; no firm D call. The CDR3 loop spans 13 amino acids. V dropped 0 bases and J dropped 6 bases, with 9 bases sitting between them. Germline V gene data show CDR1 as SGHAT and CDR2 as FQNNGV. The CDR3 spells CASSLDWTSEQYF. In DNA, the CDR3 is TGTGCCAGCAGCTTAGATTGGACCTCCGAGCAGTACTTC.

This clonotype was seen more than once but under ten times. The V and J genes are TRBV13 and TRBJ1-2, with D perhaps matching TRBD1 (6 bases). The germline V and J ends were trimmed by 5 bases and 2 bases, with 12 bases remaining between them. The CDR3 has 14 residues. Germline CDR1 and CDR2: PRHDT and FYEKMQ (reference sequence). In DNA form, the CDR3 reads TGTGCCAGCAGCAGAGACAGGAAAAACTATGGCTACACCTTC. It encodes CASSRDRKNYGYTF. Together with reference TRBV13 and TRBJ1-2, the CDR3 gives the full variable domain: AAGVIQSPRHLIKEKRETATLKCYPIPRHDTVYWYQQGPGQDPQFLISFYEKMQSDKGSIPDRFSAQQFSDYHSELNMSSLELGDSALYFCASSRDRKNYGYTFGSGTRLTVV.

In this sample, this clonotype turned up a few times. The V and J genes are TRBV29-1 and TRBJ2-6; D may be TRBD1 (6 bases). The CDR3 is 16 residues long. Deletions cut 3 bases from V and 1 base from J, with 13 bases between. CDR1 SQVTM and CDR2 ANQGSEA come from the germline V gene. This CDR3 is CSVDGQGGSGANVLTF. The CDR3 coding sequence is TGCAGCGTTGATGGACAAGGGGGATCTGGGGCCAACGTCCTGACTTTC.

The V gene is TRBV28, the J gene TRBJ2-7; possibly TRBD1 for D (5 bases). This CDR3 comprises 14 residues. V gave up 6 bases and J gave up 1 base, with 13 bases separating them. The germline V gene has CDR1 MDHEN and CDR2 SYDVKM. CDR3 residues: CASRPPTDSYEQYF. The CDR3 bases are TGTGCCAGCAGACCACCGACAGATTCCTACGAGCAGTACTTC.

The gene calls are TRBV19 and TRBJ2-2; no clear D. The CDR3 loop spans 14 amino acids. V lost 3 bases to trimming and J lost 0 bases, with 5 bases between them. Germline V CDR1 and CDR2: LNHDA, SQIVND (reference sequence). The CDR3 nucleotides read TGTGCCAGTAGTATTTCTCCGAACACCGGGGAGCTGTTTTTT. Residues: CASSISPNTGELFF. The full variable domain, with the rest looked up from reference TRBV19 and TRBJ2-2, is DGGITQSPKYLFRKEGQNVTLSCEQNLNHDAMYWYRQDPGQGLRLIYYSQIVNDFQKGDIAEGYSVSREKKESFPLTVTSAQKNPTAFYLCASSISPNTGELFFGEGSRLTVL.

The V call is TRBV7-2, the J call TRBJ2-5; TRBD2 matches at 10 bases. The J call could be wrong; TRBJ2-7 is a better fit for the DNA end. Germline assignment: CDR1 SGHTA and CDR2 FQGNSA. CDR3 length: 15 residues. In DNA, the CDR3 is TGTGCCAGCAGCCCCGGGACTAGCGTGGCCTACGAGCAGTACTTC. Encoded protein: CASSPGTSVAYEQYF.

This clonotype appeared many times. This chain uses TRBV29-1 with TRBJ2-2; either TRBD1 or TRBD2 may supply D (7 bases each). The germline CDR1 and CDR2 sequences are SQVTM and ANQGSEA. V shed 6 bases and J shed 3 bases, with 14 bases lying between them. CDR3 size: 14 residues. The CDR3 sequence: CSVATGRDTGELFF. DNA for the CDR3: TGCAGCGTGGCGACAGGGAGGGACACCGGGGAGCTGTTTTTT.

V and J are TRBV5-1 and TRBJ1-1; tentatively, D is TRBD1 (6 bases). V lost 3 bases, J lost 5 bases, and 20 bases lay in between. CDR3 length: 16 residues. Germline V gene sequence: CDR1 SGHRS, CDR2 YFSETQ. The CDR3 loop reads CASSSGHAGAVTEAFF. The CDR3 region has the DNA TGCGCCAGCAGCTCCGGACACGCGGGGGCAGTGACTGAAGCTTTCTTT.

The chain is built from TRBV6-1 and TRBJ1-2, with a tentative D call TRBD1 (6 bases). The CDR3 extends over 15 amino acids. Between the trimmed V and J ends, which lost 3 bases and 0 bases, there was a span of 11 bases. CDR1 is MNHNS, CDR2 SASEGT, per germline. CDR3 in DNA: TGTGCCAGCAGTGACAGGGGACAATCTAACTATGGCTACACCTTC. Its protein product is CASSDRGQSNYGYTF.

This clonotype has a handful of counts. DNA for the CDR3: TGTGCCAGCTCACCAATCGGACAGGGAGATTCTGGGGCCAACGTCCTGACTTTC. It is translated as CASSPIGQGDSGANVLTF. The gene calls are TRBV18 and TRBJ2-6, with 8 nucleotides matching TRBD1. This CDR3 is 18 amino acids long. The J segment lost 1 base and the V segment lost 2 bases, leaving 7 bases of the junction unmatched. The V gene's germline CDR1 is KGHSH and CDR2 LQKENI.

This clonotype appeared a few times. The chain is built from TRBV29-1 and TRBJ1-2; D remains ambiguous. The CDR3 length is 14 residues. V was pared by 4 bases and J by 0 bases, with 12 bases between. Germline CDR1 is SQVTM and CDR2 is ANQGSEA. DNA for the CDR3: TGCAGCGTTGGGATCGGCGGATCTAACTATGGCTACACCTTC. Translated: CSVGIGGSNYGYTF.

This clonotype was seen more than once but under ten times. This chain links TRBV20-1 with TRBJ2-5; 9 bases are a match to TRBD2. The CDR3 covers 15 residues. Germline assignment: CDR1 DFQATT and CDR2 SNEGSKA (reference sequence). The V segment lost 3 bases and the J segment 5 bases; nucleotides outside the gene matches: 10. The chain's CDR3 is CSARGLAPVGETQYF. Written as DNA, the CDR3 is TGCAGTGCTAGGGGACTAGCCCCCGTCGGTGAGACCCAGTACTTC.

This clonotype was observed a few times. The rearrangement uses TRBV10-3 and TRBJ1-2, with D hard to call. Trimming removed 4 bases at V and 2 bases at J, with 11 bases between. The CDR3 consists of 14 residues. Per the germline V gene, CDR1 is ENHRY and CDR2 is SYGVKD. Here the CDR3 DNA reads TGTGCCATCAGTGCCGTTGACAAGAACTATGGCTACACCTTC. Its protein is CAISAVDKNYGYTF.

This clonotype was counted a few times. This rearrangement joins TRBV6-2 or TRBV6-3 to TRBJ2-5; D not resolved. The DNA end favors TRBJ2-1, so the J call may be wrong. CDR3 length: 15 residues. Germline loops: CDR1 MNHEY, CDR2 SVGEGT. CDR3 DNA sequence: TGTGCCAGCAGTTACTCGAGGCACGGCTACAATGAGCAGTTCTTC. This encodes CASSYSRHGYNEQFF.

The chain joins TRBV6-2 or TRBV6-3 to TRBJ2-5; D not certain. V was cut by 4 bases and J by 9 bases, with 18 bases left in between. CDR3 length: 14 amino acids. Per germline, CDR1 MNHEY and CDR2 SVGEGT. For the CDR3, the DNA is TGTGCCAGCAGTTTCCGCCGGGTGGTTGTAGCCCAGTACTTC. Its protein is CASSFRRVVVAQYF.

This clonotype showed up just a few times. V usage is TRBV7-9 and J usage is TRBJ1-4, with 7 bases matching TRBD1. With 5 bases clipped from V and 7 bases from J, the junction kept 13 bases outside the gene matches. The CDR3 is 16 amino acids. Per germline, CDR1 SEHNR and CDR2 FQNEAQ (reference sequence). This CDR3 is CASSISRTGGIEKLFF. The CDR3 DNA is TGTGCCAGCAGCATATCCCGGACAGGAGGGATTGAAAAACTGTTTTTT.

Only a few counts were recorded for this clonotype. The CDR3 here is CSAITGSKNIQYF. DNA for the CDR3: TGCAGTGCTATAACAGGATCCAAAAACATTCAGTACTTC. The rearrangement uses TRBV20-1 and TRBJ2-4, with D maybe TRBD1 (5 bases). Between the trimmed V and J ends, which lost 4 bases and 2 bases, there was a span of 9 bases. The length of the CDR3 is 13 residues. The germline V gene has CDR1 DFQATT and CDR2 SNEGSKA (reference sequence).

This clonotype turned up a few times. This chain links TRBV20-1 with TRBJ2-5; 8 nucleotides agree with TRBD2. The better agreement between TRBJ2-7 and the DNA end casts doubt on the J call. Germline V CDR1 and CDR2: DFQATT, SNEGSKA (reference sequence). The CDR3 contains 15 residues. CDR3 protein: CSARIAGSSSYEQYF. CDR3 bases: TGCAGTGCTAGGATAGCGGGGTCTAGCTCCTACGAGCAGTACTTC.

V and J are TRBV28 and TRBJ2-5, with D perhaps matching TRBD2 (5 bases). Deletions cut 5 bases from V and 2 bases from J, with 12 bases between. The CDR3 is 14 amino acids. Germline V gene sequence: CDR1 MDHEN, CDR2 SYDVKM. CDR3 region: CASSAGKRQETQYF. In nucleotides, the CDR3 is TGTGCCAGCAGTGCCGGGAAAAGACAAGAGACCCAGTACTTC.

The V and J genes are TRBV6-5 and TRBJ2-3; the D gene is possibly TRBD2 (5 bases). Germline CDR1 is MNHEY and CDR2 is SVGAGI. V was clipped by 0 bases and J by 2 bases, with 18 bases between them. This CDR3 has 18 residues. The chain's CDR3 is CASSYSRERTVPTDTQYF. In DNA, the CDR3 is TGTGCCAGCAGTTACTCGAGGGAAAGGACGGTACCCACAGATACGCAGTATTTT.

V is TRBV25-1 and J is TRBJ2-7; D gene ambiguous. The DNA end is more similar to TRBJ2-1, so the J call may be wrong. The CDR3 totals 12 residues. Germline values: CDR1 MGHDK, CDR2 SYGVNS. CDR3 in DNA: TGTGCCAGCAGTGAGGGCCTAAGAGAGCAGTTCTTC. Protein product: CASSEGLREQFF.

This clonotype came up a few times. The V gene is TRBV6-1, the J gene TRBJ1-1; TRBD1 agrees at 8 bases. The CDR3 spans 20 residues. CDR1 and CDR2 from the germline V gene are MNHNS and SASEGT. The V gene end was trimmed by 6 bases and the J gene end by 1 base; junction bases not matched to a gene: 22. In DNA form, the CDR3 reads TGTGCCAGCAGCTCAGAGATTCGGACCGACAGGGGAGGTTGGAACACTGAAGCTTTCTTT. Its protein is CASSSEIRTDRGGWNTEAFF.

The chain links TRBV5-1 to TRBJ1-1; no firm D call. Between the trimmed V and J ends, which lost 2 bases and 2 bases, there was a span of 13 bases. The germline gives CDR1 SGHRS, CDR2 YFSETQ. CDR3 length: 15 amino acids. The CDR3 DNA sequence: TGCGCCAGCAGCTTAGCCACGGGGATAAACACTGAAGCTTTCTTT. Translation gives CASSLATGINTEAFF.